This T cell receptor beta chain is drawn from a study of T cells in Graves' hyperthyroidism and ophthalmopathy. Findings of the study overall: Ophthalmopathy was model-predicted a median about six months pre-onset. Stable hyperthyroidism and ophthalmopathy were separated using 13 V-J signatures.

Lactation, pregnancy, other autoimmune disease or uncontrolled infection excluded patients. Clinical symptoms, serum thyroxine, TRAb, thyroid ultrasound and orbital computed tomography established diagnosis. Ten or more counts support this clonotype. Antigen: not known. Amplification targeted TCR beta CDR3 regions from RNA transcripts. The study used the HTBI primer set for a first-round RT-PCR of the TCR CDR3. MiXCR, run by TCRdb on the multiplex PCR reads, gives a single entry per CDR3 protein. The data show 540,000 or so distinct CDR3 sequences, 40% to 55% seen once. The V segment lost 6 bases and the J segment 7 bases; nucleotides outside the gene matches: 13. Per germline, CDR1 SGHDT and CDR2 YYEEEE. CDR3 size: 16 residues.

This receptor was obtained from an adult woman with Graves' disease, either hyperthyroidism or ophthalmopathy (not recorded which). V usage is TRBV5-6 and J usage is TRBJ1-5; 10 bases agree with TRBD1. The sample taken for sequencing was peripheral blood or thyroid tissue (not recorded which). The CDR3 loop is CASTLAGTGDKQPQHF. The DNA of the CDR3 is TGTGCCAGCACCTTAGCCGGGACAGGGGATAAACAGCCCCAGCATTTT.